This TCR beta chain was captured by sequencing in a study of shared clonotypes between healthy human individuals. At the level of the study: The study enrolled two women and three men aged 18 to 49. Study-level points and caveats: Clonotype sharing across donors was expected to vary with sequencing depth.

CDR1 is KGHSH and CDR2 is LQKENI in the germline V gene. CDR3 length equals 13 residues. The junction had 2 bases not matched to a gene; V was cut back by 4 bases and J by 8 bases. A remark on this clone: Its antigen is undetermined.

In the authors' workflow: Junction-only immunoSEQ data arrived without quality scores, meaning filtering differed. Sequenced by immunoSEQ multiplex PCR; TCRdb stores in-frame clones only, minus some. V, J and clone size are those of that table, while D and trimming were read from the DNA. The table shows hundreds of thousands of clones, with roughly three quarters occurring only once. None of the donors, who were healthy HIV-negative adults, had recently had acute infections or vaccinations. The sample taken for sequencing was PBMCs. This receptor was obtained from a middle-aged woman in good health. Some clones in this sample may be carry-over from other donors' samples. The rearrangement uses TRBV18 and TRBJ2-1; 10 bases are shared with TRBD1. In nucleotides, the CDR3 is TGTGCCAGCTCACTTGGGACAGGGGATGAGCAGTTCTTC. It translates to CASSLGTGDEQFF.